These 14 T cell receptor beta chains were all obtained from the same sample, sequenced in a study of CD8+ T cells in alopecia areata. The treatment denotes: oral pan-JAK inhibitor, 5-10 mg twice daily. Following RNA extraction, reverse transcription yielded cDNA that acted as the sequencing template. Sequenced by immunoSEQ multiplex PCR; TCRdb stores in-frame clones only, minus some. The sample shows 150,000 to 200,000 clones, 60% to 75% of them seen only once. Sequences were derived from CD4+ T cells sorted from blood, sampled at week 24, from a patient treated with tofacitinib. These receptors were taken from a human donor with alopecia areata.

The chain recombines TRBV12-5 with TRBJ2-5; 9 bases line up with TRBD1. J lost 4 bases, V lost 5 bases, and 2 bases had no gene match. The germline CDR1 and CDR2 sequences are LGHNT and FRNRAP. The CDR3 extends over 13 amino acids. The CDR3 protein is CASGPDRGETQYF. Here the CDR3 DNA reads TGTGCTAGTGGTCCGGACAGGGGAGAGACCCAGTACTTC.

The chain employs TRBV29-1 and TRBJ1-6; maybe TRBD1 (5 bases). Trimming took off 4 bases at V and 7 bases at J, with 8 bases between the two ends. The length of the CDR3 is 12 residues. CDR1 SQVTM and CDR2 ANQGSEA come from the germline V gene. The CDR3 DNA follows: TGCAGCGTTGCCGACAGAAATTCACCCCTCCACTTT. The encoded protein is CSVADRNSPLHF.

This chain connects TRBV2 to TRBJ2-2; 7 bases map to TRBD1. The J segment lost 0 bases and the V segment lost 7 bases, leaving 2 bases of the junction unmatched. The CDR3 sequence is 14 residues long. The germline V gene has CDR1 SNHLY and CDR2 FYNNEI. The CDR3 bases are TGTGCCAGCATTGGACAGGCGAACACCGGGGAGCTGTTTTTT. Its translation is CASIGQANTGELFF.

The V call is TRBV15, the J call TRBJ2-5; D unresolved. Germline values: CDR1 LNHNV, CDR2 YYDKDF (reference sequence). Trimming left V 8 bases short and J 4 bases short, with 8 bases between. CDR3 size: 11 residues. In nucleotides, the CDR3 is TGTGCCACCGGGGAACCAGAGACCCAGTACTTC. It codes for CATGEPETQYF.

As regards this clone: The junction departs from germline at one end; a sequencing error may be responsible. The rearrangement uses TRBV25-1 and TRBJ1-2; 8 nucleotides align to TRBD1. Germline-derived CDR1 and CDR2 are MGHDK and SYGVNS. This CDR3 has 14 amino acids. The CDR3 loop reads CASGDRGFMGGYTF. The DNA for the CDR3 is TGTGCCAGCGGTGACAGGGGTTTTATGGGGGGCTACACCTTC.

The CDR3 DNA follows: TGTGCCTGGAGTTCTGGGGTGCCTCTCTATGGCTACACCTTC. Encoded protein: CAWSSGVPLYGYTF. The chain links TRBV30 to TRBJ1-2; D ambiguous. The CDR3 is 14 amino acids. Trimming shortened V by 2 bases and J by 4 bases, and 14 bases separated the two germline ends. The germline gives CDR1 GTSNPN, CDR2 SVGIG (reference sequence).

The chain carries TRBV2 and TRBJ2-3; either TRBD1 or TRBD2 may fit D (5 bases each). CDR3 length: 16 residues. Germline CDR1 and CDR2: SNHLY and FYNNEI. Trimming cost V 0 bases and J 5 bases, with 15 bases left between them. As DNA, the CDR3 is TGTGCCAGCAGTGAAGCCCCGGGGCCTCTGGGAGATACGCAGTATTTT. As protein: CASSEAPGPLGDTQYF.

This clone was seen a single time. The chain uses TRBV5-1 and TRBJ2-3, with unresolved D. The CDR3 loop spans 11 amino acids. V was trimmed by 1 base and J by 3 bases, leaving 0 bases between them. Germline loops: CDR1 SGHRS, CDR2 YFSETQ. CDR3 amino acids: CASSLTDTQYF. The CDR3 DNA sequence: TGCGCCAGCAGCTTGACAGATACGCAGTATTTT.

This clone was picked up a small number of times. The J gene is TRBJ2-7, the V gene TRBV30; 8 nucleotides agree with TRBD1. This CDR3 is 17 amino acids long. V lost 0 bases, J lost 4 bases, and 14 bases stayed unmatched. Germline V gives CDR1 GTSNPN, CDR2 SVGIG (reference sequence). CDR3 region: CAWSVSPPGGIKYEQYF. The CDR3 region has the DNA TGTGCCTGGAGTGTATCTCCTCCAGGGGGCATCAAGTACGAGCAGTACTTC.

The genes are TRBV7-6 and TRBJ2-2, with TRBD1 matching over 9 bases. The CDR3 is 16 residues long. V was pared by 5 bases and J by 4 bases, with 8 bases of the junction left unmatched. Germline V gene lookup returns CDR1 SGHVS and CDR2 FNYEAQ. Here the CDR3 reads CASSTAQGAGTGELFF. As DNA, the CDR3 is TGTGCCAGCAGCACAGCACAGGGGGCGGGCACCGGGGAGCTGTTTTTT.

With regard to this clone: The identical CDR3 is also encoded by other nucleotide sequences in the sample. The chain links TRBV9 to TRBJ2-4; possibly TRBD2 for D (6 bases). CDR3 length equals 14 residues. Germline lookup yields CDR1 SGDLS and CDR2 YYNGEE. The germline V and J ends were trimmed by 2 bases and 1 base, with 7 bases remaining between them. Written as DNA, the CDR3 is TGTGCCAGCAGCGTGGGGGGTGCCAAAAACATTCAGTACTTC. Translation gives CASSVGGAKNIQYF. The full variable domain, with the rest looked up from reference TRBV9 and TRBJ2-4, is DSGVTQTPKHLITATGQRVTLRCSPRSGDLSVYWYQQSLDQGLQFLIQYYNGEERAKGNILERFSAQQFPDLHSELNLSSLELGDSALYFCASSVGGAKNIQYFGAGTRLSVL.

This clone was observed a handful of times. The gene calls are TRBV6-6 and TRBJ2-7; tentatively, D is TRBD1 (5 bases). The germline V gene has CDR1 MNHNY and CDR2 SVGAGI (reference sequence). The CDR3 contains 13 residues. Trimming shortened V by 7 bases and J by 6 bases, and 16 bases separated the two germline ends. CDR3: CASKLDTQSEQYF. CDR3 coding DNA: TGTGCCAGCAAACTGGACACCCAATCCGAGCAGTACTTC.

The V and J genes are TRBV29-1 and TRBJ2-5; D unresolved. CDR3 size: 11 residues. V lost 5 bases, J lost 5 bases, and 9 bases lay in between. In germline, CDR1 is SQVTM, CDR2 ANQGSEA. Here the CDR3 reads CSVKSGETQYF. CDR3 DNA sequence: TGCAGCGTTAAGAGTGGCGAGACCCAGTACTTC.

This chain joins TRBV30 and TRBJ1-5; unclear D gene. The germline V gene encodes CDR1 GTSNPN and CDR2 SVGIG (reference sequence). The CDR3 loop spans 13 amino acids. V was pared by 2 bases and J by 1 base, with 6 bases between. CDR3 region: CAWSMESNQPQHF. CDR3 DNA: TGTGCCTGGAGTATGGAGAGCAATCAGCCCCAGCATTTT.